This T cell receptor (beta chain) was recovered during a study of response to subunit inactivated influenza vaccine. Study-wide results and limits: With each seasonal influenza vaccination, the authors suggested, few new T cells are recruited.

This CDR3 has 13 amino acids. Between the trimmed V and J ends, which lost 10 bases and 0 bases, there was a span of 10 bases. CDR1 MNHNS and CDR2 SASEGT come from the germline V gene. This clonotype has a handful of counts. As yet, its antigen is unknown. TCRdb itself ran the RT-PCR reads through MiXCR, one entry per CDR3 protein. The table records 150,000 to 200,000 distinct CDR3 sequences, approximately 9.2% of them present only once. V gene TRBV6-1 combines with J gene TRBJ2-1; D possibly corresponds to TRBD2 (5 bases). The input for sequencing was non-naive T cells sorted from PBMCs, taken on the day of vaccination. The sequence was collected from a man aged 45-65 years who received an inactivated influenza vaccine. DNA for the CDR3: TGTGCCACCCAGCGGAGCTCCTACAATGAGCAGTTCTTC. It encodes CATQRSSYNEQFF.